Sequencing of this T cell receptor (beta chain) was carried out in a study of blood T cell repertoires in COVID-19. Enrolment of Seattle patients took place during active infection, and they were followed longitudinally. Per the original methods: Counts of nucleated cells, estimated from reference gene primer amplification, were obtained. The method was immunoSEQ multiplex PCR; TCRdb's version includes in-frame clones alone and lacks a portion of them. The V and J calls and clone size were taken over from that table, and D and trimming were inferred from the DNA. This sample has roughly 410,000 clones, with more than 70% found just once. This CDR3 is 15 amino acids long. Looked up from germline, CDR1 is SEHNR and CDR2 is FQNEAQ (reference sequence). With 5 bases clipped from V and 3 bases from J, the junction kept 5 bases outside the gene matches. This clone appeared a single time.

This receptor was obtained from a woman in her sixties or seventies with COVID-19, enrolled during active disease. The chain employs TRBV7-9 and TRBJ2-3; 10 positions agree with TRBD1. Sequenced sample: peripheral blood. CDR3 sequence reads: CASSQGTGVTDTQYF. CDR3 in DNA: TGTGCCAGCAGCCAAGGGACAGGGGTTACAGATACGCAGTATTTT.